Given below is one T cell receptor beta chain in context. Germline-derived CDR1 and CDR2 are MNHNS and SASEGT. Trimming removed 4 bases from V and 5 bases from J, with 12 bases in between. The CDR3 runs 13 residues. As originally analysed: Scientists estimated how many nucleated cells there were by amplifying reference gene primers. Profiling relied on immunoSEQ multiplex PCR, and the TCRdb table lists in-frame clones only, not all of them. V, J and clone size were drawn from that table, and D and trimming were deduced from the DNA. The sample has over 100,000 clones; about 85% are singletons. This sample is part of a study of blood T cell repertoires in COVID-19.

The receptor's source is a man older than 75 with acute or convalescent COVID-19. V gene TRBV6-1 combines with J gene TRBJ2-7; D may be TRBD1 (5 bases). Specimen: peripheral blood. CDR3: CASSGARAHEQYF. CDR3 DNA: TGTGCCAGCAGTGGAGCCAGGGCTCACGAGCAGTACTTC.